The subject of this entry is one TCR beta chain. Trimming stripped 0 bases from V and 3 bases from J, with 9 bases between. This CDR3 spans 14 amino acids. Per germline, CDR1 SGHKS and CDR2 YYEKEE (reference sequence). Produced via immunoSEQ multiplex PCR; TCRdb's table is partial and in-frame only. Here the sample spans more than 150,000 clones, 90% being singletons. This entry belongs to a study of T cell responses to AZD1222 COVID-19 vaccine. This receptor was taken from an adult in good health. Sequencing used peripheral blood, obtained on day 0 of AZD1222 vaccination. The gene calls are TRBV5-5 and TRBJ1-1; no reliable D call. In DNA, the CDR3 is TGTGCCAGCAGCTTGGGACAATGGGACACTGAAGCTTTCTTT. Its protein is CASSLGQWDTEAFF.